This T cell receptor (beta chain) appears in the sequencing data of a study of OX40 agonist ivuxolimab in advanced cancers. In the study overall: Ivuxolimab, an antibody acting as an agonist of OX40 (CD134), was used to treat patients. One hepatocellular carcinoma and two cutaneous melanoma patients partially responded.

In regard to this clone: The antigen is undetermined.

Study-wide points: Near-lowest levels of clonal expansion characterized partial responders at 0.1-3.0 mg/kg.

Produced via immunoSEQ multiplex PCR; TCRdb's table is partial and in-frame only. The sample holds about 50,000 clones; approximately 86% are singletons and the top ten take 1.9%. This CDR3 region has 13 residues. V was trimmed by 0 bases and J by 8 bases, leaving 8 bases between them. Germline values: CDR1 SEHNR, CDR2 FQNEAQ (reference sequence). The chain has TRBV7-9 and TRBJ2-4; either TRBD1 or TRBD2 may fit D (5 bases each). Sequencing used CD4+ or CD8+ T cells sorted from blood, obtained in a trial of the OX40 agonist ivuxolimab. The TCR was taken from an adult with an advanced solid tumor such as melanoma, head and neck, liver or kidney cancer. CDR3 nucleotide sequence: TGTGCCAGCAGCTTAGCAGGGACGGACATTCAGTACTTC. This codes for CASSLAGTDIQYF. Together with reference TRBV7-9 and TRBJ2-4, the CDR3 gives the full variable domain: DTGVSQNPRHKITKRGQNVTFRCDPISEHNRLYWYRQTLGQGPEFLTYFQNEAQLEKSRLLSDRFSAERPKGSFSTLEIQRTEQGDSAMYLCASSLAGTDIQYFGAGTRLSVL.